The text below deals with one T cell receptor beta chain. Its antigen is as yet unknown. These data are taken from a study of response to subunit inactivated influenza vaccine. Overall study results and limits: There was a suggestion from the authors that each seasonal influenza vaccination recruits few new T cells.

A single record per CDR3 protein comes from TCRdb applying MiXCR to the RT-PCR reads. The sample shows about 700,000 distinct CDR3 sequences, roughly 13% of them seen only once. From germline, CDR1 is SGHRS and CDR2 YFSETQ. The CDR3 loop spans 13 amino acids. V lost 4 bases, J lost 11 bases, and 11 bases stayed unmatched. The rearrangement links TRBV5-1 to TRBJ1-1, with TRBD1 matching over 7 bases. The receptor was derived from a man aged 50 or older who received an inactivated influenza vaccine. The material was PBMCs from blood, obtained roughly 2 weeks before vaccination. The CDR3 bases are TGCGCCAGCAGCCCAGAAAACAGGGGTTGGGCTTTCTTT. It specifies CASSPENRGWAFF.